The clone carrying this TCR beta chain was counted many times. Its target is not known. The sample belongs to a study of CD8+ T cells in alopecia areata. Whole-study findings and limits: Scalp clonality, together with expanded CD8+ clones among the top 100, fell significantly with tofacitinib.

Regarding treatment: oral pan-JAK inhibitor, 5-10 mg twice daily. RNA, once extracted, was reverse transcribed into cDNA for use as the sequencing template. Here immunoSEQ multiplex PCR was the method, and the copy in TCRdb shows in-frame clones only, minus some. The sample carries about 210,000 clones, around 66% recorded once. V was pared by 5 bases and J by 4 bases, with 12 bases between. This CDR3 comprises 14 residues. Germline V CDR1 and CDR2: SGHTA, FQGNSA. The sample in question was CD4+ T cells sorted from blood, obtained at week 4, from a patient treated with tofacitinib. The rearrangement links TRBV7-2 to TRBJ2-1; D remains ambiguous. The TCR originated in a human donor with alopecia areata. This CDR3 reads CASSRAVQYNEQFF. The CDR3 DNA is TGTGCCAGCAGCCGGGCAGTTCAGTACAATGAGCAGTTCTTC.